This entry features one T cell receptor (beta chain) sequence. This receptor's antigen is unknown. One base away there is no much larger clone; base qualities are not given. This sample was taken from a study of blood T cell repertoires in COVID-19 (dated by TCRdb to about 2020). About the investigation overall: Samples from collaborators originated in the United States, Italy and Spain and spanned both the acute and convalescent phases of COVID-19. HLA class I and class II types, where available, came from metadata supplied by the sample provider rather than from assay-based typing. The samples were drawn from two sources: the first 160 participants of the ongoing ImmuneRACE study, and 1,200 or so subjects contributed by 6 global collaborators. Subjects who had been exposed to COVID-19, were actively infected with it, or had recovered from it provided the deeply sampled blood TCRbeta repertoires that made up the dataset. The repertoires were released in a freely available public database intended as a resource for research on the immune response to SARS-CoV-2. The prospective study material was composed of cDNA or gDNA derived from T cells, B-cell-depleted T cells, or PBMCs. A de-identified subject ID, COVID-19 status, age in years and sex were almost always included in the sample metadata. Results the study describes overall, beyond this receptor: The quantity of clinical and demographic metadata differed by source and by participant and was supplied without curation.

Enrolling through a virtual design, the prospective study's participants ranged in age from roughly 18 to 89 years and lived across roughly 23 United States geographic areas. To assign participants to cohorts, the prospective study relied on clinical history that participants themselves reported in a screening survey and a study questionnaire. In the prospective study, whole blood, serum and a nasopharyngeal or oropharyngeal swab were collected from each participant by mobile phlebotomists. Over a roughly 2-month period, participants in the prospective study had the option of providing additional blood draws and questionnaires. Blood samples from the prospective study were shipped frozen or at room temperature prior to DNA extraction. The immunoSEQ Assay, a bias-controlled multiplex PCR, was used to amplify TCRbeta CDR3 regions from genomic DNA. Regarding the original processing steps: Within the assay, amplification of reference gene primers was used to estimate how many nucleated cells each sample contained. To quantify the absolute abundance of each unique TCRbeta CDR3 rearrangement, sequence reads were collapsed and filtered. For each sample, productive Simpson clonality was calculated as the square root of Simpson's diversity index across productive rearrangements. The source is immuneACCESS, and TCRdb retained only in-frame sequences with V and J called. Part of the clones is not carried over; for the studies checked, unresolved V genes explain less than half of this, and the remainder is unexplained. The V and J calls and clone size were taken over from that table, and D and trimming were inferred from the DNA. The sample table contains 300,000 to 350,000 clones; only one count was recorded for about 86% of them. The biggest ten clones account for approximately 4% of the sample.

Sample: PBMCs or T cells enriched from blood (not recorded which). This clonotype originated in a woman in her thirties or forties with acute COVID-19.

CDR3 loop: CAAAIRQMNTGELFF. The nucleotide sequence reads as follows: TGTGCCGCCGCGATAAGACAGATGAACACCGGGGAGCTGTTTTTT. In this chain, TRBV7-8 is recombined with TRBJ2-2; possibly the D gene is TRBD1, per 5 matching bases. Relative to germline, V is 11 bases shorter and J is 1 base shorter, with 17 bases between their ends. From a lookup of the germline V gene, CDR1 and CDR2 are SGHVS and FQNEAQ. The CDR3 holds 15 amino acids from the cysteine to the phenylalanine. The CDR3 DNA has 45 bases and is translated from base 1.